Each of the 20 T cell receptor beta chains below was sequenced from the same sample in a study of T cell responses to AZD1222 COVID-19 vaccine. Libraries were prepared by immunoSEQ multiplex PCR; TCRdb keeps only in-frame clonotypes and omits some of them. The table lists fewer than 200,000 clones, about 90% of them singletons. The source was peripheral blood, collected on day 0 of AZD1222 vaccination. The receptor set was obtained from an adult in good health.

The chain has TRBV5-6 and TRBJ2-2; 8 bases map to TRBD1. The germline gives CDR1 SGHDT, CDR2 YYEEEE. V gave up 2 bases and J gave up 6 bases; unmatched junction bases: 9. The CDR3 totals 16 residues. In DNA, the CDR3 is TGTGCCAGCAGCTTTCGAACCGGGACAGGTTCCGGGGAGCTGTTTTTT. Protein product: CASSFRTGTGSGELFF.

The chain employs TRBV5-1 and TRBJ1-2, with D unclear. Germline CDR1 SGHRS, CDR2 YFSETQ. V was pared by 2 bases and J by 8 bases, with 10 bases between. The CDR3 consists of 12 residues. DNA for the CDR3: TGCGCCAGCAGCTTAGGGTTGGGAGGCTACACCTTC. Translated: CASSLGLGGYTF. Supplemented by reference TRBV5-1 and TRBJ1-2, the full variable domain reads KAGVTQTPRYLIKTRGQQVTLSCSPISGHRSVSWYQQTPGQGLQFLFEYFSETQRNKGNFPGRFSGRQFSNSRSEMNVSTLELGDSALYLCASSLGLGGYTFGSGTRLTVV.

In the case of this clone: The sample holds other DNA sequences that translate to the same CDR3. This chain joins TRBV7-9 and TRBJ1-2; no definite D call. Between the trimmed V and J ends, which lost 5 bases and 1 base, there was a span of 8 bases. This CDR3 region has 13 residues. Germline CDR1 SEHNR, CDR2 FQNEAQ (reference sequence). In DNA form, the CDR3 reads TGTGCCAGCAGCCCCGACGGTAACTATGGCTACACCTTC. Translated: CASSPDGNYGYTF.

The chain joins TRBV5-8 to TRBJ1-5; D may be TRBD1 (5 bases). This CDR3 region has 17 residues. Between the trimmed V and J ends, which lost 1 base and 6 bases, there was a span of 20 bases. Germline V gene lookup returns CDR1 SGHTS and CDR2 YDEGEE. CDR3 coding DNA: TGTGCCAGCAGCTTGTTACTCGGGTCGTCAGGGCGTCAGCCCCAGCATTTT. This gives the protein CASSLLLGSSGRQPQHF.

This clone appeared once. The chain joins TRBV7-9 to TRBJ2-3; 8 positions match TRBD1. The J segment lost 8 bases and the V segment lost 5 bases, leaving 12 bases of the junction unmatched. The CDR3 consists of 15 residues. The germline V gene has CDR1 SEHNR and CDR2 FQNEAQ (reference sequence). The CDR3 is CASSPSWTGYATQYF. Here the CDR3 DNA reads TGTGCCAGCAGCCCGAGTTGGACAGGGTATGCTACGCAGTATTTT. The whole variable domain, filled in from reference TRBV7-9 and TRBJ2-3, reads DTGVSQNPRHKITKRGQNVTFRCDPISEHNRLYWYRQTLGQGPEFLTYFQNEAQLEKSRLLSDRFSAERPKGSFSTLEIQRTEQGDSAMYLCASSPSWTGYATQYFGPGTRLTVL.

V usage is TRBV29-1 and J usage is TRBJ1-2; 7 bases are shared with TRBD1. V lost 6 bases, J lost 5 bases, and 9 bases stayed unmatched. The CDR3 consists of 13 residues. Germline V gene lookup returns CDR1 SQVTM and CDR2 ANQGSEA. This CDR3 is CSVGTAPGYGYTF. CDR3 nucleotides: TGCAGCGTCGGGACAGCGCCGGGTTATGGCTACACCTTC.

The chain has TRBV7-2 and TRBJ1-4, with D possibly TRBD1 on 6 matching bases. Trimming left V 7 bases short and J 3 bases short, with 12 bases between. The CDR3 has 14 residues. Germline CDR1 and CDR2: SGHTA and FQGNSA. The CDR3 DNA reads TGTGCCAGCACCACAGGGATGTCTAATGAAAAACTGTTTTTT. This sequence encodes CASTTGMSNEKLFF.

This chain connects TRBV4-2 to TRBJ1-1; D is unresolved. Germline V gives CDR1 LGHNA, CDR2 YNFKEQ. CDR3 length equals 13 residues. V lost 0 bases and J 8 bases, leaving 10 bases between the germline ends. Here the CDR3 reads CASSQDATGEAFF. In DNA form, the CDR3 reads TGTGCCAGCAGCCAAGATGCGACGGGAGAAGCTTTCTTT.

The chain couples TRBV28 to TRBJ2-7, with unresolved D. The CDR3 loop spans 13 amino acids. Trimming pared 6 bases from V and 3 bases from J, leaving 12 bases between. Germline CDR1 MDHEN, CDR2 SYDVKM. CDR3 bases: TGTGCCAGCAGGGTACAGTCAAACTACGAGCAGTACTTC. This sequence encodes CASRVQSNYEQYF.

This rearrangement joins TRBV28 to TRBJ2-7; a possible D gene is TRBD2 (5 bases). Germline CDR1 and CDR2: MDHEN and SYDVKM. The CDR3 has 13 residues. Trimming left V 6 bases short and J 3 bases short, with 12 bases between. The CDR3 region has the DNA TGTGCCAGCAGATCCATCGGGGTCTACGAGCAGTACTTC. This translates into CASRSIGVYEQYF.

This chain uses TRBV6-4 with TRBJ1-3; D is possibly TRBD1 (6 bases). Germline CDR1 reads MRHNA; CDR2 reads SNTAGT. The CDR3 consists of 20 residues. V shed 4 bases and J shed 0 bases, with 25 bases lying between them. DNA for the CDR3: TGTGCCAGCAGTGGCCCCCCCCGATCTTCAGGGGACCTCTCTGGAAACACCATATATTTT. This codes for CASSGPPRSSGDLSGNTIYF.

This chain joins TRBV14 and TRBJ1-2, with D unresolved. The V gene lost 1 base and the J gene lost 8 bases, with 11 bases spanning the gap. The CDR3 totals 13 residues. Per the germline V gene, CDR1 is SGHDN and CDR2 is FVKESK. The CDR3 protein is CASSQGAVAGYTF. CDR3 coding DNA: TGTGCCAGCAGCCAAGGGGCGGTCGCGGGCTACACCTTC.

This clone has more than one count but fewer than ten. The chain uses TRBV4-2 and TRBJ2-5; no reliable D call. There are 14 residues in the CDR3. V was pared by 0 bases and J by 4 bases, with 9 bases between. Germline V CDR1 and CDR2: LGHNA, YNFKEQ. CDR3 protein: CASSQETLRETQYF. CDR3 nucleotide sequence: TGTGCCAGCAGCCAAGAAACGCTCCGAGAGACCCAGTACTTC.

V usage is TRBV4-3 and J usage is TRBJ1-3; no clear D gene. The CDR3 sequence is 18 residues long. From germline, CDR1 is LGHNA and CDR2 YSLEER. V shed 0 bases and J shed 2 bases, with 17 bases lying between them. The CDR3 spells CASSQERADSTTGNTIYF. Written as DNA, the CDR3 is TGCGCCAGCAGCCAAGAGAGGGCGGACTCCACGACTGGAAACACCATATATTTT.

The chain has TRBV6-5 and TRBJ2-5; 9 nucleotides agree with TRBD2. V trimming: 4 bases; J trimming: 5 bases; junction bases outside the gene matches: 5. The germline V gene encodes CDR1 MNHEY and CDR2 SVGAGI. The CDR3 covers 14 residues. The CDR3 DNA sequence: TGTGCCAGCAGTTCGGCGGGAGGGGGTGAGACCCAGTACTTC. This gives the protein CASSSAGGGETQYF.

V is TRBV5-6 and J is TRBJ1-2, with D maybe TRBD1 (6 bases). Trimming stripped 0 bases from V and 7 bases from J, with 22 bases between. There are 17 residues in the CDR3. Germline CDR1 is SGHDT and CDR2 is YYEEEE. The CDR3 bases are TGTGCCAGCAGCTTGGAGGGTTTAGGGGGGCGCAATGGTGGCTACACCTTC. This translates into CASSLEGLGGRNGGYTF. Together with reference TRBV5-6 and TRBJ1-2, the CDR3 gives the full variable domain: DAGVTQSPTHLIKTRGQQVTLRCSPKSGHDTVSWYQQALGQGPQFIFQYYEEEERQRGNFPDRFSGHQFPNYSSELNVNALLLGDSALYLCASSLEGLGGRNGGYTFGSGTRLTVV.

Here the CDR3 reads CALGQGGFGELFF. The CDR3 bases are TGTGCCCTGGGACAGGGTGGTTTCGGGGAGCTGTTTTTT. The V and J genes are TRBV30 and TRBJ2-2; TRBD1 matches 9 bases. This CDR3 contains 13 residues. Germline trimming cut 8 bases from V and 7 bases from J; bases unmatched to any gene: 8. Germline loops: CDR1 GTSNPN, CDR2 SVGIG (reference sequence).

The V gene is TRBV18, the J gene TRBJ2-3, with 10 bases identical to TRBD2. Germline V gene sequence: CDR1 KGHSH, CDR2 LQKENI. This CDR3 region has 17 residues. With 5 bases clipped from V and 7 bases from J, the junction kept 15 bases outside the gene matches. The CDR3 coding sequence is TGTGCCAGCTCATCCCCCTTTAGCGGGAGGAGGTGGAATACGCAGTATTTT. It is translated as CASSSPFSGRRWNTQYF. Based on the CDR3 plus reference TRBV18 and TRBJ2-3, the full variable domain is NAGVMQNPRHLVRRRGQEARLRCSPMKGHSHVYWYRQLPEEGLKFMVYLQKENIIDESGMPKERFSAEFPKEGPSILRIQQVVRGDSAAYFCASSSPFSGRRWNTQYFGPGTRLTVL.

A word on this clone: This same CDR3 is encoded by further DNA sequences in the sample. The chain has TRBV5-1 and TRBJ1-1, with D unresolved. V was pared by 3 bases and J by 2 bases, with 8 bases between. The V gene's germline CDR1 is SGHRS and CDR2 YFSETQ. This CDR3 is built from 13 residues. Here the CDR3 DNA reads TGCGCCAGCAGCTCTGGCCTTAACACTGAAGCTTTCTTT. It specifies CASSSGLNTEAFF.

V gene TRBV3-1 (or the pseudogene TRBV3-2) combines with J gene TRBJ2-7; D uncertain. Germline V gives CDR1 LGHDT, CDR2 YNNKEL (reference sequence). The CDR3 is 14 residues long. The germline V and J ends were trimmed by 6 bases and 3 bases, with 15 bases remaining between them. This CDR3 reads CASRPTRDGYEQYF. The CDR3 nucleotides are TGTGCCAGCAGACCCACCCGAGACGGCTACGAGCAGTACTTC.